One and the same sample provided the 17 T cell receptor beta chains below, sequenced in a study of blood T cell repertoires in COVID-19. Clones were read by immunoSEQ multiplex PCR, and TCRdb kept only the in-frame ones, dropping some. Counted here are 200,000 to 250,000 clones, 80% to 90% occurring once; the ten biggest clones make up around 3.7%. The sample was PBMCs or T cells enriched from blood (not recorded which). All receptors derive from a woman aged 25-40 years who had been exposed to COVID-19.

The rearrangement uses TRBV9 and TRBJ1-6; no reliable D call. Trimming cost V 2 bases and J 7 bases, with 16 bases left between them. CDR1 is SGDLS, CDR2 YYNGEE, per germline. The CDR3 extends over 16 amino acids. The CDR3 loop reads CASSVGGSGHNSPLHF. The CDR3 nucleotides are TGTGCCAGCAGCGTTGGAGGGTCGGGCCACAATTCACCCCTCCACTTT.

This chain connects TRBV28 to TRBJ1-2; the match to TRBD1 covers 11 bases. The CDR3 contains 17 residues. Germline assignment: CDR1 MDHEN and CDR2 SYDVKM. Trimming at V came to 5 bases and at J to 8 bases, leaving 16 bases not matched to a gene. The CDR3 region is CASSPDRTGGALWGYTF. CDR3 coding DNA: TGTGCCAGCAGTCCTGACCGGACAGGGGGCGCCTTGTGGGGCTACACCTTC.

The V call is TRBV6-5, the J call TRBJ1-1, with D perhaps TRBD1 (6 bases). V dropped 5 bases and J dropped 4 bases, with 11 bases sitting between them. Germline values: CDR1 MNHEY, CDR2 SVGAGI. The CDR3 spans 13 residues. Here the CDR3 DNA reads TGTGCCAGCAGTCAAATGGGGGCCACTGAAGCTTTCTTT. Translated, it gives CASSQMGATEAFF.

The chain uses TRBV4-2 and TRBJ2-1, with 7 bases identical to TRBD2. V lost 2 bases and J lost 5; bases outside the gene matches: 6. CDR3 length equals 15 residues. CDR1 and CDR2 from the germline V gene are LGHNA and YNFKEQ. CDR3 residues: CASSQWRGRNNEQFF. The CDR3 DNA sequence: TGTGCCAGCAGCCAATGGCGCGGGAGAAACAATGAGCAGTTCTTC.

CDR3 residues: CASSQLAGGDNEQFF. CDR3 nucleotide sequence: TGTGCCAGCAGCCAGCTAGCGGGAGGGGACAATGAGCAGTTCTTC. J is TRBJ2-1 and V is TRBV7-9; TRBD2 agrees at 12 bases. The CDR3 extends over 15 amino acids. Germline V gene data show CDR1 as SEHNR and CDR2 as FQNEAQ (reference sequence). V shed 5 bases, J shed 5 bases, and the junction held 4 bases outside the gene matches.

In nucleotides, the CDR3 is TGTGCCAGCGACGCAGGGGTGACTAATGAAAAACTGTTTTTT. It encodes CASDAGVTNEKLFF. V gene TRBV5-8 combines with J gene TRBJ1-4, with a weak D call TRBD1 (6 bases). Germline CDR1 reads SGHTS; CDR2 reads YDEGEE. Trimming took off 7 bases at V and 2 bases at J, with 12 bases between the two ends. CDR3 length equals 14 residues.

This chain uses TRBV29-1 with TRBJ1-4; 9 bases match TRBD1. V was pared by 6 bases and J by 5 bases, with 16 bases of the junction left unmatched. This CDR3 is built from 17 residues. In germline, CDR1 is SQVTM, CDR2 ANQGSEA. Written as DNA, the CDR3 is TGCAGCGTGAGAACCGGGACAGGGTTAGTGGGGAATGAAAAACTGTTTTTT. This translates into CSVRTGTGLVGNEKLFF.

The table lists this clone with a few counts. J is TRBJ2-1 and V is TRBV15, with TRBD2 matching over 10 bases. The CDR3 spans 16 residues. The germline gives CDR1 LNHNV, CDR2 YYDKDF (reference sequence). V dropped 0 bases and J dropped 9; count of bases not matched to a gene: 8. In DNA form, the CDR3 reads TGTGCCACCAGCAGAGATGGGGCTAGCGGGAGCCCTGAGCAGTTCTTC. Its translation: CATSRDGASGSPEQFF.

V usage is TRBV5-4 and J usage is TRBJ2-7; 7 bases are shared with TRBD1. Germline lookup yields CDR1 SGHNT and CDR2 YYREEE (reference sequence). This CDR3 spans 20 amino acids. J gave up 2 bases and V 2 bases, and 22 bases lay outside the gene matches. The DNA of the CDR3 is TGTGCCAGCAGCTTTATCTCCCCCAGGGGGAGCGAGACCGAGGCCTACGAGCAGTACTTC. Translation gives CASSFISPRGSETEAYEQYF. Full variable domain (rest looked up from reference TRBV5-4 and TRBJ2-7): ETGVTQSPTHLIKTRGQQVTLRCSSQSGHNTVSWYQQALGQGPQFIFQYYREEENGRGNFPPRFSGLQFPNYSSELNVNALELDDSALYLCASSFISPRGSETEAYEQYFGPGTRLTVT.

The chain recombines TRBV9 with TRBJ1-5; 7 positions agree with TRBD1. The germline V gene encodes CDR1 SGDLS and CDR2 YYNGEE. Unmatched junction bases numbered 5, after V lost 3 bases and J lost 2 bases. The CDR3 is 15 amino acids. The CDR3 loop is CASSATGMGNQPQHF. Written as DNA, the CDR3 is TGTGCCAGCAGCGCGACAGGGATGGGCAATCAGCCCCAGCATTTT.

V is TRBV2 and J is TRBJ2-5, with a possible D match to TRBD2 (5 bases). The germline V gene encodes CDR1 SNHLY and CDR2 FYNNEI. The V gene lost 7 bases and the J gene lost 1 base, with 16 bases spanning the gap. CDR3 size: 15 residues. The CDR3 DNA sequence: TGTGCCAGCATCTTGTCTGGGAGCGTCCAAGAGACCCAGTACTTC. The encoded protein is CASILSGSVQETQYF.

This clone appeared once. The chain combines TRBV9 with TRBJ2-5; D may be TRBD2 (6 bases). Germline V CDR1 and CDR2: SGDLS, YYNGEE. V was clipped by 0 bases and J by 5 bases, with 17 bases between them. This CDR3 is built from 16 residues. Here the CDR3 reads CASSVDAGQVGETQYF. CDR3 DNA sequence: TGTGCCAGCAGCGTAGACGCGGGGCAGGTCGGGGAGACCCAGTACTTC.

The chain combines TRBV25-1 with TRBJ2-3, with D maybe TRBD1 (5 bases). CDR3 size: 17 residues. CDR1 and CDR2 from the germline V gene are MGHDK and SYGVNS. V lost 1 base, J lost 1 base, and 15 bases lay in between. The DNA for the CDR3 is TGTGCCAGCAGTGAATTAAGTTGGGGCAGTGGCACAGATACGCAGTATTTT. Translated, it gives CASSELSWGSGTDTQYF.

This sequence joins TRBV5-4 and TRBJ1-2; possibly TRBD1 for D (6 bases). Germline V CDR1 and CDR2: SGHNT, YYREEE (reference sequence). The CDR3 is made up of 13 amino acids. Deletions cut 3 bases from V and 6 bases from J, with 12 bases between. The CDR3 here is CASSSRQAHGYTF. As DNA, the CDR3 is TGTGCCAGCAGCTCTAGACAGGCCCATGGCTACACCTTC.

The V and J genes are TRBV5-1 and TRBJ2-7; maybe TRBD1 (5 bases). The CDR3 consists of 13 residues. Germline values: CDR1 SGHRS, CDR2 YFSETQ. V lost 0 bases and J 9 bases, leaving 13 bases between the germline ends. In nucleotides, the CDR3 is TGCGCCAGCAGCTTGGGCAGGGATCTCGGGCAGTACTTC. Encoded protein: CASSLGRDLGQYF.

The chain joins TRBV30 to TRBJ2-1, with no clear D. The V gene's germline CDR1 is GTSNPN and CDR2 SVGIG (reference sequence). CDR3 length: 14 residues. V lost 1 base and J lost 3, with 10 bases in between. In DNA, the CDR3 is TGTGCCTGGAGTGGCACCGGCGGCTACAATGAGCAGTTCTTC. Its protein product is CAWSGTGGYNEQFF.

About this clone itself: The sample holds other DNA sequences that translate to the same CDR3. The chain couples TRBV18 to TRBJ1-3; D is possibly TRBD1 (5 bases). The germline V and J ends were trimmed by 0 bases and 4 bases, with 10 bases remaining between them. Germline CDR1 reads KGHSH; CDR2 reads LQKENI. CDR3 length: 15 amino acids. This chain's CDR3 is CASSPPGGLGNTIYF. The CDR3, as DNA: TGTGCCAGCTCACCACCGGGGGGTCTCGGAAACACCATATATTTT.